Each of the 20 T cell receptor beta chains below was sequenced from the same sample in a study of regulatory T cells in long-lasting Graves disease. Arm-PCR of CDR3 regions and iRepertoire HTBI primers were the basis on which TCR beta libraries were built. MiXCR was run by TCRdb on the multiplex PCR reads, yielding one entry per CDR3 protein. This table has roughly 400,000 distinct CDR3 sequences, 20% appearing once. Documented time point: persistent/refractory GD, antithyroid drugs over 5 years with positive TRAb. RNA extracted from PBMCs served as the sequencing template. Specimen: peripheral blood mononuclear cells (PBMCs), collected when the disease was refractory, from a patient treated with antithyroid drugs. The receptors stem from a female donor with Graves disease.

This clonotype was found a few times. This chain connects TRBV12-3 or TRBV12-4 to TRBJ2-3; 7 nucleotides match TRBD2. With 6 bases clipped from V and 5 bases from J, the junction kept 11 bases outside the gene matches. The CDR3 is 15 residues long. The CDR3, as DNA: TGTGCCAGCAGCCAGACCGTACCGGGGGGAGATACGCAGTATTTT. This gives the protein CASSQTVPGGDTQYF.

This clonotype was counted between two and nine times. The V call is TRBV27, the J call TRBJ2-7; 10 nucleotides match TRBD1. The germline CDR1 and CDR2 sequences are MNHEY and SMNVEV (reference sequence). J was trimmed by 6 bases and V by 5 bases; bases with no gene match: 10. The CDR3 extends over 15 amino acids. This CDR3 is CASSQPGQGRIEQYF. CDR3 in DNA: TGTGCCAGCAGTCAACCGGGACAGGGGAGGATCGAGCAGTACTTC.

This clonotype was counted only a few times. This rearrangement joins TRBV11-2 to TRBJ2-7; unclear D gene. Trimming removed 1 base from V and 3 bases from J, with 13 bases in between. This CDR3 comprises 15 residues. The V gene's germline CDR1 is SGHAT and CDR2 FQNNGV. The CDR3 loop is CASSLAQREIYEQYF. The CDR3 nucleotides are TGTGCCAGCAGCTTAGCCCAGCGCGAGATCTACGAGCAGTACTTC. The entire variable domain, with the rest obtained from reference TRBV11-2 and TRBJ2-7, is as follows: EAGVAQSPRYKIIEKRQSVAFWCNPISGHATLYWYQQILGQGPKLLIQFQNNGVVDDSQLPKDRFSAERLKGVDSTLKIQPAKLEDSAVYLCASSLAQREIYEQYFGPGTRLTVT.

The chain uses TRBV7-9 and TRBJ1-2; D is uncertain. The CDR3 runs 16 residues. Between the trimmed V and J ends, which lost 6 bases and 2 bases, there was a span of 19 bases. Germline lookup yields CDR1 SEHNR and CDR2 FQNEAQ (reference sequence). In DNA, the CDR3 is TGTGCCAGCAGTTTTAACACTGAAACACTAAACTATGGCTACACCTTC. This gives the protein CASSFNTETLNYGYTF.

Remarks on this clonotype: This could be a read error, since a much larger clone is one nucleotide away. The chain carries TRBV15 and TRBJ2-5; TRBD2 is a possible D gene (5 bases). The CDR3 is made up of 13 amino acids. V was pared by 2 bases and J by 10 bases, with 14 bases between. Per germline, CDR1 LNHNV and CDR2 YYDKDF (reference sequence). The CDR3 loop reads CATSRPGEQIQYF. The DNA of the CDR3 is TGTGCCACCAGCAGACCCGGGGAGCAGATCCAGTACTTC.

This clonotype was detected many times. The chain couples TRBV12-3 or TRBV12-4 to TRBJ1-4; no definite D call. V was shortened by 3 bases and J by 11 bases, with 16 bases between the two germline ends. CDR3 length: 14 residues. CDR3 protein: CASSFGPGIWKLFF. The CDR3 DNA reads TGTGCCAGCAGTTTCGGGCCAGGAATTTGGAAACTGTTTTTT.

This clonotype was observed at least ten times. This chain's CDR3 is CASSPQIREQYF. In nucleotides, the CDR3 is TGTGCCAGCAGCCCCCAAATTAGAGAGCAGTACTTC. V is TRBV11-2 and J is TRBJ2-7, with D uncertain. The germline V gene encodes CDR1 SGHAT and CDR2 FQNNGV. V lost 5 bases and J lost 7, with 12 bases in between. The CDR3 spans 12 residues.

This clonotype was observed at least ten times. The chain combines TRBV28 with TRBJ1-5; D not resolved. This CDR3 contains 15 residues. Trimming removed 5 bases from V and 1 base from J, with 12 bases in between. The germline CDR1 and CDR2 sequences are MDHEN and SYDVKM. The CDR3 DNA reads as TGTGCCAGCAGTGCCCACTTATTCAGCAATCAGCCCCAGCATTTT. Protein sequence: CASSAHLFSNQPQHF.

This clonotype was found many times. The CDR3 spells CASRNRGQRNTEAFF. In DNA, the CDR3 is TGTGCCAGCAGGAACAGGGGGCAGAGGAACACTGAAGCTTTCTTT. The chain employs TRBV5-8 and TRBJ1-1; 9 bases are a match to TRBD1. The CDR3 totals 15 residues. V was clipped by 5 bases and J by 1 base; unmatched bases: 6. CDR1 is SGHTS, CDR2 YDEGEE, per germline.

Many counts were recorded for this clonotype. The J gene is TRBJ1-4, the V gene TRBV5-1; weak D call: TRBD1 (5 bases). The V end lost 3 bases, the J end lost 3 bases, and 12 bases lay between the germline ends. From germline, CDR1 is SGHRS and CDR2 YFSETQ. CDR3 length: 15 residues. The CDR3 loop is CASSSAGIPNEKLFF. DNA of the CDR3: TGCGCCAGCAGCTCTGCAGGGATACCTAATGAAAAACTGTTTTTT.

Ten or more counts support this clonotype. The chain couples TRBV19 to TRBJ2-7; 11 nucleotides line up with TRBD1. The CDR3 has 15 residues. The germline V gene has CDR1 LNHDA and CDR2 SQIVND (reference sequence). The V and J ends lost 6 bases and 5 bases, in that order; junction bases with no gene match: 9. CDR3 sequence (DNA): TGTGCCAGTAGCCGATCCGGGACAGGGGGGCACGAGCAGTACTTC. Its translation: CASSRSGTGGHEQYF. Using reference TRBV19 and TRBJ2-7 for the parts outside the CDR3, the full variable domain is DGGITQSPKYLFRKEGQNVTLSCEQNLNHDAMYWYRQDPGQGLRLIYYSQIVNDFQKGDIAEGYSVSREKKESFPLTVTSAQKNPTAFYLCASSRSGTGGHEQYFGPGTRLTVT.

The rearrangement joins TRBV5-1 to TRBJ2-5; 11 bases map to TRBD2. Germline-derived CDR1 and CDR2 are SGHRS and YFSETQ. There are 17 residues in the CDR3. Germline trimming cut 3 bases from V and 2 bases from J; bases unmatched to any gene: 9. CDR3 sequence (DNA): TGCGCCAGCAGCTCCCAACCGGGACTAGCGGCTCAAGAGACCCAGTACTTC. It is translated as CASSSQPGLAAQETQYF.

Comments on this clonotype: A read error may produce the germline difference seen at one junction end. This sequence joins TRBV20-1 and TRBJ2-1, with D possibly TRBD1 on 5 matching bases. CDR3 length equals 14 residues. CDR1 DFQATT and CDR2 SNEGSKA come from the germline V gene (reference sequence). DNA for the CDR3: TGCAGCGCTAGAGATCCGGACACATACAATGAGCAGTTCTTC. Amino acids: CSARDPDTYNEQFF.

This clonotype was recorded a few times. The CDR3 region is CASRAFASGGVQPQHF. CDR3 nucleotides: TGTGCCAGCAGGGCATTTGCCTCAGGGGGGGTTCAGCCCCAGCATTTT. The gene calls are TRBV6-1 and TRBJ1-5, with 7 bases fitting TRBD1. From germline, CDR1 is MNHNS and CDR2 SASEGT. The ends lost 6 bases at V and 6 bases at J; junction bases unmatched: 14. This CDR3 contains 16 residues.

The sample holds many counts of this clonotype. DNA for the CDR3: TGTGCCTGGAGTCCCTTCGGCACTGAAGCTTTCTTT. This encodes CAWSPFGTEAFF. This chain links TRBV30 with TRBJ1-1; D uncertain. With 2 bases removed from V and 4 bases from J, the gap between germline ends came to 8 bases. CDR1 GTSNPN and CDR2 SVGIG come from the germline V gene (reference sequence). The CDR3 is made up of 12 amino acids.

The CDR3 loop reads CAWERQGGTEAFF. The CDR3 DNA is TGTGCCTGGGAGAGACAGGGGGGGACTGAAGCTTTCTTT. The chain employs TRBV30 and TRBJ1-1, with 9 bases matching TRBD1. V was pared by 5 bases and J by 5 bases, with 6 bases of the junction left unmatched. The germline V gene has CDR1 GTSNPN and CDR2 SVGIG (reference sequence). This CDR3 has 13 amino acids.

This clonotype showed up many times. The chain couples TRBV7-2 to TRBJ1-1; possibly TRBD1 for D (6 bases). The V end lost 5 bases, the J end lost 4 bases, and 14 bases lay between the germline ends. The CDR3 sequence is 14 residues long. From germline, CDR1 is SGHTA and CDR2 FQGNSA. The CDR3 nucleotides are TGTGCCAGCAGCACGGCTGGGGGCGGCACTGAAGCTTTCTTT. It is translated as CASSTAGGGTEAFF.

The CDR3 is CASSLVSGGPTGGYTF. CDR3 in DNA: TGTGCCAGCAGTTTAGTTTCAGGGGGCCCCACGGGGGGCTACACCTTC. J is TRBJ1-2 and V is TRBV27; 8 bases map to TRBD1. With V trimmed by 2 bases and J by 8 bases, 13 bases remained unmatched. Germline V gene lookup returns CDR1 MNHEY and CDR2 SMNVEV (reference sequence). This CDR3 contains 16 residues.

This clonotype was recorded a few times. Since a much larger clone is just one base distant, this may be a read error. This chain uses TRBV30 with TRBJ1-2, with D maybe TRBD1 (5 bases). Trimming cost V 4 bases and J 5 bases, with 20 bases left between them. Germline assignment: CDR1 GTSNPN and CDR2 SVGIG (reference sequence). The CDR3 covers 15 residues. CDR3 in amino acids: CAWNGGQVEGYGYTF. The CDR3 DNA follows: TGTGCCTGGAATGGCGGGCAGGTCGAGGGGTATGGCTACACCTTC. Based on the CDR3 plus reference TRBV30 and TRBJ1-2, the full variable domain is SQTIHQWPATLVQPVGSPLSLECTVEGTSNPNLYWYRQAAGRGLQLLFYSVGIGQISSEVPQNLSASRPQDRQFILSSKKLLLSDSGFYLCAWNGGQVEGYGYTFGSGTRLTVV.

This clonotype was recorded many times. This chain links TRBV28 with TRBJ2-7; 9 bases map to TRBD1. CDR1 is MDHEN and CDR2 is SYDVKM in the germline V gene. CDR3 size: 15 residues. V was pared by 2 bases and J by 3 bases, with 5 bases of the junction left unmatched. CDR3 sequence (DNA): TGTGCCAGCAGTTTAGAAGGGACAGGGAACTACGAGCAGTACTTC. Its protein product is CASSLEGTGNYEQYF.